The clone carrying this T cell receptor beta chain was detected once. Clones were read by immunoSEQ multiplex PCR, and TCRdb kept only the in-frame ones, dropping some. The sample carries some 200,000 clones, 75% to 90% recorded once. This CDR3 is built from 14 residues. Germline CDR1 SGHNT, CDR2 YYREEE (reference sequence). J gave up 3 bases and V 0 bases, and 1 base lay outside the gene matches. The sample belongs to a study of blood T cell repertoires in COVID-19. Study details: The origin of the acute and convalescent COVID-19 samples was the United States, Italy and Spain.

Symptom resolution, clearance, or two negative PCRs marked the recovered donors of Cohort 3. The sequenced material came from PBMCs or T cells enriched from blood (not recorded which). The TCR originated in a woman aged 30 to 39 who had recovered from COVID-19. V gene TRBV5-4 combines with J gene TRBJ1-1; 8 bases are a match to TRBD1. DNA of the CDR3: TGTGCCAGCAGCTTGGACAGGGGGGACACTGAAGCTTTCTTT. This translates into CASSLDRGDTEAFF.